These 18 T cell receptor beta chains were sequenced from one sample in a study of technical replicates of blood from four donors. Repertoires were generated with immunoSEQ multiplex PCR, while TCRdb's copy carries only in-frame clones and drops some. The data show about 62,000 clones, about 87% seen once. The sample consisted of PBMCs. The receptors here all came from a human donor in good health. Some clones in this sample may be carry-over from other donors' samples.

The chain recombines TRBV7-9 with TRBJ1-1, with a possible D match to TRBD1 (6 bases). The germline gives CDR1 SEHNR, CDR2 FQNEAQ (reference sequence). The CDR3 loop spans 14 amino acids. Trimming stripped 3 bases from V and 2 bases from J, with 10 bases between. This CDR3 is CASSLGRGNTEAFF. Written as DNA, the CDR3 is TGTGCCAGCAGCTTGGGCAGGGGAAACACTGAAGCTTTCTTT. Variable domain in full (rest from reference TRBV7-9 and TRBJ1-1): DTGVSQNPRHKITKRGQNVTFRCDPISEHNRLYWYRQTLGQGPEFLTYFQNEAQLEKSRLLSDRFSAERPKGSFSTLEIQRTEQGDSAMYLCASSLGRGNTEAFFGQGTRLTVV.

This clone was seen a single time. The chain is built from TRBV10-3 and TRBJ1-1; 10 bases are a match to TRBD1. The CDR3 is made up of 13 amino acids. Germline trimming cut 8 bases from V and 1 base from J; bases unmatched to any gene: 1. Germline CDR1 reads ENHRY; CDR2 reads SYGVKD. CDR3 sequence: CAIRDRGNTEAFF. Here the CDR3 DNA reads TGTGCCATCCGGGACAGGGGGAACACTGAAGCTTTCTTT.

The V gene is TRBV27, the J gene TRBJ1-2; possible D gene TRBD1, 5 bases. CDR3 length: 13 amino acids. Trimming took off 5 bases at V and 12 bases at J, with 19 bases between the two ends. Germline V gene sequence: CDR1 MNHEY, CDR2 SMNVEV (reference sequence). In nucleotides, the CDR3 is TGTGCCAGCAGTCTGAAAGGTCCGGGACTAAACACCTTC. It yields the protein CASSLKGPGLNTF.

The V call is TRBV7-2, the J call TRBJ2-7; D perhaps matches TRBD1 (5 bases). CDR1 and CDR2 (germline): SGHTA, FQGNSA. V was trimmed by 5 bases and J by 5 bases, leaving 19 bases between them. The CDR3 runs 15 residues. CDR3 amino acids: CASSLGHGLLHEQYF. DNA for the CDR3: TGTGCCAGCAGCCTCGGACATGGTCTTCTCCACGAGCAGTACTTC.

This chain uses TRBV2 with TRBJ1-2; maybe TRBD1 (5 bases). V lost 6 bases and J lost 4, with 9 bases in between. CDR3 length: 12 amino acids. Germline V gives CDR1 SNHLY, CDR2 FYNNEI. Written as DNA, the CDR3 is TGTGCCAGCAGGGGGCAGTCCTATGGCTACACCTTC. It translates to CASRGQSYGYTF.

The chain couples TRBV30 to TRBJ1-3; TRBD1 aligns across 8 bases. This CDR3 is 14 amino acids long. V lost 5 bases, J lost 3 bases, and 6 bases stayed unmatched. Germline values: CDR1 GTSNPN, CDR2 SVGIG (reference sequence). The CDR3 sequence: CAWWDRRIGNTIYF. The CDR3 DNA sequence: TGTGCCTGGTGGGACAGGCGGATTGGAAACACCATATATTTT.

This chain joins TRBV6-4 and TRBJ1-2; a weak D match, TRBD1 (6 bases). This CDR3 contains 16 residues. Trimming took off 3 bases at V and 4 bases at J, with 18 bases between the two ends. Germline values: CDR1 MRHNA, CDR2 SNTAGT. The CDR3 DNA follows: TGTGCCAGCAGTGATGGCAGGGGACCCACGGGCTATGGCTACACCTTC. It is translated as CASSDGRGPTGYGYTF.

The chain uses TRBV2 and TRBJ2-3; no reliable D call. The CDR3 covers 16 residues. The germline V gene encodes CDR1 SNHLY and CDR2 FYNNEI. V dropped 3 bases and J dropped 1 base, with 14 bases sitting between them. The CDR3 DNA follows: TGTGCCAGCAGTGAGGGCACGTTGCCGGGCACAGATACGCAGTATTTT. Translation: CASSEGTLPGTDTQYF.

The chain joins TRBV2 to TRBJ1-2; maybe TRBD1 (5 bases). Germline V gene lookup returns CDR1 SNHLY and CDR2 FYNNEI. The CDR3 sequence is 13 residues long. Trimming removed 1 base from V and 4 bases from J, with 7 bases in between. The CDR3, as DNA: TGTGCCAGCAGTGAAGGACAGTTCTATGGCTACACCTTC. This translates into CASSEGQFYGYTF.

Here the CDR3 DNA reads TGTGCCTGGACAGGGGGGAATGAGCAGTTCTTC. Its translation: CAWTGGNEQFF. The chain combines TRBV30 with TRBJ2-1, with D tentatively TRBD1 (7 bases). CDR1 is GTSNPN and CDR2 is SVGIG in the germline V gene (reference sequence). V lost 4 bases, J lost 7 bases, and 8 bases lay in between. This CDR3 is built from 11 residues. The complete variable domain, with remaining parts taken from reference TRBV30 and TRBJ2-1, reads SQTIHQWPATLVQPVGSPLSLECTVEGTSNPNLYWYRQAAGRGLQLLFYSVGIGQISSEVPQNLSASRPQDRQFILSSKKLLLSDSGFYLCAWTGGNEQFFGPGTRLTVL.

DNA of the CDR3: TGTGCCAGCTCACCGCTAGCGGGGACCCCCGGGAATGAGCAGTTCTTC. This translates into CASSPLAGTPGNEQFF. The chain uses TRBV18 and TRBJ2-1, with TRBD2 identical over 9 bases. Germline CDR1 and CDR2: KGHSH and LQKENI. The CDR3 has 16 residues. The V segment lost 3 bases and the J segment 7 bases; nucleotides outside the gene matches: 10.

The chain combines TRBV4-2 with TRBJ1-6, with TRBD1 identical over 7 bases. V was pared by 2 bases and J by 10 bases, with 11 bases of the junction left unmatched. CDR1 and CDR2 (germline): LGHNA, YNFKEQ. The CDR3 contains 16 residues. Here the CDR3 reads CASSQLQPGQTSPLHF. CDR3 DNA: TGTGCCAGCAGCCAATTACAACCGGGACAGACCTCACCCCTCCACTTT.

The rearrangement links TRBV7-9 to TRBJ2-7; possible D gene TRBD2, 6 bases. V lost 3 bases, J lost 3 bases, and 9 bases lay in between. Germline assignment: CDR1 SEHNR and CDR2 FQNEAQ (reference sequence). The CDR3 loop spans 13 amino acids. As DNA, the CDR3 is TGTGCCAGCAGCTTGTATAGCGGCTACGAGCAGTACTTC. Protein sequence: CASSLYSGYEQYF.

V and J are TRBV7-9 and TRBJ2-3; 9 nucleotides align to TRBD2. The CDR3 consists of 19 residues. CDR1 and CDR2 from the germline V gene are SEHNR and FQNEAQ (reference sequence). Trimming removed 5 bases from V and 0 bases from J; junction bases left unmatched: 15. CDR3 bases: TGTGCCAGCAGCCCCTCGGGGCTAGCGGGGCGACCTAGCACAGATACGCAGTATTTT. Encoded protein: CASSPSGLAGRPSTDTQYF.

This clone appeared once. CDR3 amino acids: CATSRGPNPPAVYEQYF. CDR3 sequence (DNA): TGTGCCACCAGCAGAGGACCGAATCCTCCGGCGGTTTACGAGCAGTACTTC. This chain joins TRBV15 and TRBJ2-7; D is unclear. This CDR3 comprises 17 residues. The germline V gene encodes CDR1 LNHNV and CDR2 YYDKDF (reference sequence). V was clipped by 1 base and J by 4 bases, with 20 bases between them.

This chain connects TRBV18 to TRBJ2-5; the D gene is possibly TRBD2 (6 bases). CDR3 length equals 15 residues. From germline, CDR1 is KGHSH and CDR2 LQKENI. V was cut by 3 bases and J by 3 bases, with 14 bases left in between. The CDR3 DNA reads TGTGCCAGCTCACCGCTTGCGGGGTCGGAAGAGACCCAGTACTTC. Its protein is CASSPLAGSEETQYF.

There are a few counts of this clone. This chain links TRBV6-5 with TRBJ1-6; no reliable D call. The CDR3 loop spans 13 amino acids. From germline, CDR1 is MNHEY and CDR2 SVGAGI. V was trimmed by 0 bases and J by 9 bases, leaving 6 bases between them. The CDR3 sequence is CASSYSIGSPLHF. The DNA for the CDR3 is TGTGCCAGCAGTTACTCGATCGGTTCACCCCTCCACTTT.

This clone occurred a few times. V and J are TRBV30 and TRBJ1-1; D gene ambiguous. Trimming left V 2 bases short and J 6 bases short, with 10 bases between. Per the germline V gene, CDR1 is GTSNPN and CDR2 is SVGIG (reference sequence). CDR3 length: 12 residues. CDR3 protein: CAWSKLSAEAFF. The CDR3 DNA sequence: TGTGCCTGGAGTAAACTGAGCGCTGAAGCTTTCTTT.